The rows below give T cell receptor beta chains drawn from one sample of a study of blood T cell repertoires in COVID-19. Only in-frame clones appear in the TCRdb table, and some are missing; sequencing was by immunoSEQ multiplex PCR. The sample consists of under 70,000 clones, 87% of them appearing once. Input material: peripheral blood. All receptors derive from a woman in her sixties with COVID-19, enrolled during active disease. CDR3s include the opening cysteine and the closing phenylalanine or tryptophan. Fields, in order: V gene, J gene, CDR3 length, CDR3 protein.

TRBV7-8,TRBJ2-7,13,CASRPGTAYEQYF
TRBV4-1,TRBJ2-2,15,CASSQVSVETGELFF
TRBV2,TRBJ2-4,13,CASSGQGGNIQYF
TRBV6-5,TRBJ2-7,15,CASSPRWPPSYEQYF
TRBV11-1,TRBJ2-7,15,CASSPGTRISYEQYF
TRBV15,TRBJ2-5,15,CATSRRQGGQETQYF
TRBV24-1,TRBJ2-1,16,CATSDPLAGVYNEQFF
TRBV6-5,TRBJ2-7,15,CASGKELASSYEQYF
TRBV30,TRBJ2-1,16,CAWSSLGRASYNEQFF
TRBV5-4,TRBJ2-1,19,CASTLSGGLGLAAYNEQFF
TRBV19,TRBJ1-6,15,CARAPRDRSNSPLHF
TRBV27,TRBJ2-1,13,CASSLTSIYEQFF
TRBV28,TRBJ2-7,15,CASSTIKGANYEQYF
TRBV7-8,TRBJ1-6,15,CASSLAAGANSPLHF
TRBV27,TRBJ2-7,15,CASSPRGTGVYEQYF
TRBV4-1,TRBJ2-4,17,CASSLTRGGAGKNIQYF
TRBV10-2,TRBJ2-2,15,CASSRDSWNTGELFF
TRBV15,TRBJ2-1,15,CATSTTGGPGNEQFF